The sequence of this TCR beta chain was determined in a study of monozygotic twins with inflammatory bowel disease. General study points: Healthy co-twins, by inverse Simpson, had higher TCRbeta diversity than their siblings with IBD.

The template-switching step introduced UMIs that carried a 6-nucleotide sample barcode. TCRdb re-called the 5' RACE reads; every CDR3 protein appears as one record, without DNA. The sample has approximately 400,000 distinct CDR3 sequences; the top ten hold about 2.3%. Germline CDR1 is SGHTA and CDR2 is FQGTGA. This CDR3 contains 15 residues. With regard to this clonotype: Its antigen is still unknown.

The rearrangement joins TRBV7-3 to TRBJ2-3. This TCR was recovered from a human donor with ulcerative colitis or Crohn's disease, or a healthy co-twin of an affected twin (not recorded which). Source material: blood. The CDR3 spells CASSLAATGTDTQYF.